This T cell receptor (beta chain) was profiled in a study of T cells in localized non-small cell lung cancer. Study conclusions and caveats: Peak T cell clonality was found in uninvolved adjacent lung, exceeding tumor. Median detection of top 100 tumor clones in adjacent lung was about 60 clones. Blood T cell density predicted longer survival; adjacent-lung clonality, shorter. Heterogeneity cannot be ruled out, as sequencing used one tumor region only.

Here immunoSEQ multiplex PCR was the method, and the copy in TCRdb shows in-frame clones only, minus some. Of around 8,000 clones listed, 23% are singletons. The table lists this clone with a few counts. Antigen specificity is unknown. Between the trimmed V and J ends, which lost 5 bases and 0 bases, there was a span of 13 bases. CDR3 length: 15 residues. CDR1 is SGHNT, CDR2 YENEEA, per germline. The sequencing here drew on lung tumor tissue, taken before any cancer treatment. The rearrangement joins TRBV11-3 to TRBJ1-2; no clear D gene. The receptor comes from a man aged 35 to 69 with stage III squamous cell lung carcinoma. The CDR3 protein is CASSPLDGTNYGYTF. In DNA, the CDR3 is TGTGCCAGCAGCCCACTGGACGGCACTAACTATGGCTACACCTTC.